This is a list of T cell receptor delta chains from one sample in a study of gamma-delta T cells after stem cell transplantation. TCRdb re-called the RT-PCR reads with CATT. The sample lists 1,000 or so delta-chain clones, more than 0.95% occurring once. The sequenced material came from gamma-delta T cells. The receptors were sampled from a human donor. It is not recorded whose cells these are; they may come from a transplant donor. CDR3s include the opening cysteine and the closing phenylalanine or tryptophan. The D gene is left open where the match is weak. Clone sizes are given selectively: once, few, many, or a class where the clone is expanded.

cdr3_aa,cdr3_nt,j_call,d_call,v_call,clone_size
CALGGTDKLIF,TGTGCTCTTGGGGGAACCGATAAACTCATCTTT,TRDJ1,NA,TRDV1,NA
CACDTVRTGGYTATDKLIF,TGTGCCTGTGACACCGTCCGAACTGGGGGATATACCGCGACCGATAAACTCATCTTT,TRDJ1,TRDD3,TRDV2,NA
CACDTVPQRPSPVTIPYWGTEGTDKLIF,TGTGCCTGTGACACCGTACCCCAGCGCCCCTCGCCAGTCACTATCCCTTACTGGGGGACTGAGGGCACCGATAAACTCATCTTT,TRDJ1,TRDD3,TRDV2,few
CACESLGDKDDKLIF,TGTGCCTGTGAATCACTGGGGGATAAGGACGATAAACTCATCTTT,TRDJ1,TRDD3,TRDV2,few
CALGELSLGGTFTDKLIF,TGTGCTCTTGGGGAACTCTCACTGGGGGGCACCTTCACCGATAAACTCATCTTT,TRDJ1,TRDD3,TRDV1,large
CACDAWGTYTDKLIF,TGTGCCTGTGACGCCTGGGGGACATACACCGATAAACTCATCTTT,TRDJ1,TRDD3,TRDV2,few
CACDPLGDRTDKLIF,TGTGCCTGTGACCCCCTGGGGGATAGGACCGATAAACTCATCTTT,TRDJ1,TRDD3,TRDV2,NA
CACDRVPTGGFDLDKLIF,TGTGCCTGTGACAGAGTCCCTACTGGGGGATTCGACTTGGATAAACTCATCTTT,TRDJ1,TRDD3,TRDV2,NA